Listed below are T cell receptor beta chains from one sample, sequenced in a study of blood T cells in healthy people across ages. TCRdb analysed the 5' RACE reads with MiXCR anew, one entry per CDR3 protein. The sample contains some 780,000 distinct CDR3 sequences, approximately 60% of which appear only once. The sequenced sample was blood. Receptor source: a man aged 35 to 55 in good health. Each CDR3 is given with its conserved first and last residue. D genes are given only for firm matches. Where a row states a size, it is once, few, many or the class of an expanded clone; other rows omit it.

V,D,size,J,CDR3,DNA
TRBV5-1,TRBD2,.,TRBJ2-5,CASRLAGVQETQYF,TGCGCCAGCCGACTAGCGGGGGTACAAGAGACCCAGTACTTC
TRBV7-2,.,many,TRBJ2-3,CASSPGLGRLTDTQYF,TGTGCCAGCAGCCCGGGCTTGGGGCGGCTCACAGATACGCAGTATTTT
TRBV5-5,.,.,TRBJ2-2,CASSLAVGVNPGELFF,TGTGCCAGCAGCTTGGCCGTGGGGGTCAACCCCGGGGAGCTGTTTTTT
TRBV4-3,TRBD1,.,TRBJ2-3,CASSPQGASTDTQYF,TGCGCCAGCAGCCCTCAGGGGGCTAGCACAGATACGCAGTATTTT
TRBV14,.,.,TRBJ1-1,CASSQDSKQYRAEAFF,TGTGCCAGCAGCCAAGATTCGAAACAGTATAGGGCTGAAGCTTTCTTT
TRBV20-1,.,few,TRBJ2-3,CSAQGGAGTDTQYF,TGCAGTGCCCAAGGGGGGGCAGGCACAGATACGCAGTATTTT
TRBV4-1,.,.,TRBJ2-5,CASSQINEIDEQYF,TGCGCCAGCAGCCAAATAAATGAGATCGATGAGCAGTACTTC
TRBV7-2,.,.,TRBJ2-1,CASSLPGTHNEQFF,TGTGCCAGCAGCTTACCCGGGACCCACAATGAGCAGTTCTTC
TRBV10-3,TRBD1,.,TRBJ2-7,CAIRGTADNSYEQYF,TGTGCCATCAGGGGGACAGCTGATAACTCCTACGAGCAGTACTTC
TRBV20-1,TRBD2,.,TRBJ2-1,CSASVPSGRDHEQFF,TGCAGTGCTAGTGTCCCTAGCGGGAGAGATCATGAGCAGTTCTTC
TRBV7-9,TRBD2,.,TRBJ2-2,CASSPPGGVLFF,TGTGCCAGCAGCCCTCCGGGAGGCGTGCTGTTTTTT
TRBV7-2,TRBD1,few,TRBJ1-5,CASSLQQGDGQPQHF,TGTGCCAGCAGCTTACAACAGGGGGATGGTCAGCCCCAGCATTTT
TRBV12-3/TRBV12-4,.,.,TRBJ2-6,CASGLTGRSGANVLTF,TGTGCCAGCGGTTTGACGGGTCGCTCTGGGGCCAACGTCCTGACTTTC
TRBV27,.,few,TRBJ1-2,CASSFRPGSTDCGYTF,TGTGCCAGCAGTTTTCGCCCGGGATCAACAGACTGCGGCTACACCTTC
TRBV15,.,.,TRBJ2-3,CATSRDIRVLEDTQYF,TGTGCCACCAGCAGAGATATCAGGGTGTTAGAGGATACGCAGTATTTT
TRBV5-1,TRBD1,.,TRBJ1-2,CASRTLGQAIANYGYTF,TGCGCCAGTCGTACTTTGGGACAGGCGATAGCTAACTATGGCTACACCTTC
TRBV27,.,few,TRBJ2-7,CASSLSSPGTLSYEQYF,TGTGCCAGCAGTTTATCCAGCCCCGGGACTCTCTCCTACGAGCAGTACTTC
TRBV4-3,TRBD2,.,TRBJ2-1,CASGGLAGVGNEQFF,TGCGCCAGCGGAGGACTAGCGGGAGTCGGGAATGAGCAGTTCTTC
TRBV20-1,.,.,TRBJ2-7,CSSQSSGSYEQYF,TGCAGCAGCCAGTCTTCTGGCTCCTACGAGCAGTACTTC
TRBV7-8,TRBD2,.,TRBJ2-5,CASSPQLAGEETQYF,TGTGCCAGCAGCCCACAACTAGCGGGCGAAGAGACCCAGTACTTC
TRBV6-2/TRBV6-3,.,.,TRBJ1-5,CASSQPLPRSGQPQHF,TGTGCCAGCAGCCAACCCCTGCCCCGTTCCGGTCAGCCCCAGCATTTT
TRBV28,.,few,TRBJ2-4,CASSLTRSPVLAKNIQYF,TGTGCCAGCAGTTTAACACGATCCCCCGTTTTAGCCAAAAACATTCAGTACTTC
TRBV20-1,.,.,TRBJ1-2,CSASLHSNYGYTF,TGCAGTGCTAGTTTACACAGTAACTATGGCTACACCTTC
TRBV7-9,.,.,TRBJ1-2,CASSFRDIRNFRQDGYTF,TGTGCCAGCAGCTTCCGGGACATCAGAAACTTTCGGCAAGATGGCTACACCTTC
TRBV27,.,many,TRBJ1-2,CASSVGETYGYTF,TGTGCCAGCAGTGTTGGGGAGACCTATGGCTACACCTTC
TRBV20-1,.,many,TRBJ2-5,CSARLPAGQQETQYF,TGCAGTGCTAGATTACCAGCGGGACAGCAAGAGACCCAGTACTTC